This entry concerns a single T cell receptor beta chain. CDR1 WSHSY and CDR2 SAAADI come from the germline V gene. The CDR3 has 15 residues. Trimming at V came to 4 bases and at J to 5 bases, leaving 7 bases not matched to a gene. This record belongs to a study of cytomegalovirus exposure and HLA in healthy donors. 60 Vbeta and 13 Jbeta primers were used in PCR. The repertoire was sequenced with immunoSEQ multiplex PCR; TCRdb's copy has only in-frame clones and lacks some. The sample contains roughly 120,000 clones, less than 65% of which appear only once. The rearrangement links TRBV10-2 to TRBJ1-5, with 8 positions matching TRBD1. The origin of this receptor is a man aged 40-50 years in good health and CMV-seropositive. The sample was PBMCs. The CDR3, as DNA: TGCGCCAGCAGTGTGTCGACAGGGGAGGATCAGCCCCAGCATTTT. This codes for CASSVSTGEDQPQHF.